This TCR beta chain comes out of a study of T cell changes during pregnancy in multiple sclerosis. Sequencing used immunoSEQ multiplex PCR; TCRdb keeps in-frame clones, though not all of them. The sample has 40,000 to 50,000 clones, roughly 93% seen once. Trimming removed 5 bases from V and 0 bases from J; junction bases left unmatched: 3. The CDR3 spans 15 residues. CDR1 is MNHNY, CDR2 SVGAGI, per germline (reference sequence). The sample in question was CD8+ T cells from peripheral blood mononuclear cells, obtained in the third trimester of pregnancy. This chain joins TRBV6-6 and TRBJ2-1; 8 bases map to TRBD2. This TCR derives from a female donor with multiple sclerosis, enrolled in a pregnancy study. The CDR3 bases are TGTGCCAGCAGTCCCAGCGGGAGCTCCTACAATGAGCAGTTCTTC. Translating gives CASSPSGSSYNEQFF.